This T cell receptor (beta chain) was profiled in a study of Graves' ophthalmopathy and Graves' hyperthyroidism. Whole-study results and caveats: Detected in blood as well were most expanded thyroid clonotypes with frequency above 0.001.

The TCR beta CDR3 regions underwent amplification from RNA transcripts. HTBI primers primed a first-round RT-PCR, and a second-round multiplex PCR followed. MiXCR, run by TCRdb on the multiplex PCR reads, gives a single entry per CDR3 protein. This sample has about 370,000 distinct CDR3 sequences; about 18% occur once, and the top ten carry 2.4%. With respect to this clonotype: Its matching antigen is unknown.

Germline CDR1 and CDR2: LNHDA and SQIVND (reference sequence). This CDR3 contains 14 residues. With 1 base removed from V and 0 bases from J, the gap between germline ends came to 6 bases. This rearrangement joins TRBV19 to TRBJ1-2; no firm D call. The sequenced material came from peripheral blood. The clonotype comes from an adult woman with stable Graves' hyperthyroidism. CDR3 sequence (DNA): TGTGCCAGTAGTATAGCTCTGACTAACTATGGCTACACCTTC. Residues: CASSIALTNYGYTF.